Presented here are 23 T cell receptor beta chains from one specimen sequenced in a study of PD-1 blockade in classical Hodgkin lymphoma. The data were produced by immunoSEQ multiplex PCR, yet TCRdb's version contains in-frame clones alone and is incomplete. The data show approximately 50,000 clones, with over 60% seen just once and approximately 15% held by the top ten. Each of the patients experienced relapse following autologous stem cell transplantation, and their brentuximab vedotin exposure differed. The source was peripheral blood mononuclear cells (PBMCs), collected before the second cycle of nivolumab. The receptors stem from a human donor with classical Hodgkin lymphoma.

The rearrangement links TRBV29-1 to TRBJ1-5, with D unclear. Germline loops: CDR1 SQVTM, CDR2 ANQGSEA. Trimming shortened V by 4 bases and J by 3 bases, and 7 bases separated the two germline ends. The CDR3 contains 12 residues. CDR3 in DNA: TGCAGCGTTGCCAGTTTCAATCAGCCCCAGCATTTT. Protein product: CSVASFNQPQHF. Complete variable domain (other parts from reference TRBV29-1 and TRBJ1-5): SAVISQKPSRDICQRGTSLTIQCQVDSQVTMMFWYRQQPGQSLTLIATANQGSEATYESGFVIDKFPISRPNLTFSTLTVSNMSPEDSSIYLCSVASFNQPQHFGDGTRLSIL.

The CDR3 region has the DNA TGTGCCTGGAGATTCGGGACTAGCGGGTTGAGCTCCTACAATGAGCAGTTCTTC. This encodes CAWRFGTSGLSSYNEQFF. V usage is TRBV30 and J usage is TRBJ2-1, with TRBD2 matching over 12 bases. The germline V gene encodes CDR1 GTSNPN and CDR2 SVGIG (reference sequence). J was trimmed by 0 bases and V by 3 bases; bases with no gene match: 9. This CDR3 is 18 amino acids long.

The rearrangement joins TRBV11-2 to TRBJ2-2, with D perhaps being TRBD1 or TRBD2 (5 bases each). Looked up from germline, CDR1 is SGHAT and CDR2 is FQNNGV. This CDR3 spans 15 amino acids. V gave up 5 bases and J gave up 3 bases, with 13 bases separating them. In DNA form, the CDR3 reads TGTGCCAGCAGCGACCGGGACGGGTACACCGGGGAGCTGTTTTTT. Protein: CASSDRDGYTGELFF.

The chain carries TRBV6-6 and TRBJ1-3; D call uncertain. The CDR3 has 15 amino acids. Germline assignment: CDR1 MNHNY and CDR2 SVGAGI (reference sequence). The germline V and J ends were trimmed by 0 bases and 0 bases, with 6 bases remaining between them. The CDR3 reads CASSYSTTSGNTIYF. The CDR3 DNA is TGTGCCAGCAGTTACTCCACCACCTCTGGAAACACCATATATTTT.

The gene calls are TRBV6-1 and TRBJ1-1; 8 bases match TRBD1. Germline CDR1 reads MNHNS; CDR2 reads SASEGT. CDR3 length equals 13 residues. Trimming cost V 8 bases and J 7 bases; bases outside gene matches: 9. The CDR3, as DNA: TGTGCCAGCCTGTCCGACAGGGGACTTGAAGCTTTCTTT. Its protein is CASLSDRGLEAFF.

The chain has TRBV28 and TRBJ1-5; D unclear. This CDR3 region has 15 residues. V was clipped by 2 bases and J by 0 bases, with 8 bases between them. Per the germline V gene, CDR1 is MDHEN and CDR2 is SYDVKM. The CDR3 region has the DNA TGTGCCAGCAGTTTAGTCCGTTTTAGCAATCAGCCCCAGCATTTT. It yields the protein CASSLVRFSNQPQHF.

V usage is TRBV6-4 and J usage is TRBJ2-1; D is perhaps TRBD2 (7 bases). Trimming shortened V by 0 bases and J by 6 bases, and 12 bases separated the two germline ends. CDR1 is MRHNA, CDR2 SNTAGT, per germline. The CDR3 is 15 residues long. CDR3 nucleotide sequence: TGTGCCAGCAGTGACTCGCGGGGGCTTGGCAATGAGCAGTTCTTC. It translates to CASSDSRGLGNEQFF.

The DNA for the CDR3 is TGTGCCACCAGCAGAGCGGGACAGTTCTATCAGCCCCAGCATTTT. This gives the protein CATSRAGQFYQPQHF. The chain combines TRBV15 with TRBJ1-5, with 7 bases that match TRBD1. This CDR3 region has 15 residues. Germline V gene sequence: CDR1 LNHNV, CDR2 YYDKDF (reference sequence). V shed 1 base and J 5 bases; nucleotides not matched to a gene: 5.

The J gene is TRBJ2-1, the V gene TRBV7-2, with D uncertain. The length of the CDR3 is 11 residues. V was pared by 3 bases and J by 7 bases, with 4 bases between. CDR1 is SGHTA and CDR2 is FQGNSA in the germline V gene. This CDR3 reads CASSFRNEQFF. The CDR3 coding sequence is TGTGCCAGCAGCTTCCGAAATGAGCAGTTCTTC.

V is TRBV19 and J is TRBJ2-4; tentatively, D is TRBD2 (5 bases). V lost 0 bases and J lost 0, with 12 bases in between. Germline values: CDR1 LNHDA, CDR2 SQIVND (reference sequence). This CDR3 is 17 amino acids long. The CDR3 reads CASSIDHPGVAKNIQYF. The CDR3 nucleotides are TGTGCCAGTAGTATAGATCACCCCGGGGTAGCCAAAAACATTCAGTACTTC.

V and J are TRBV6-5 and TRBJ2-1; no clear D. Germline values: CDR1 MNHEY, CDR2 SVGAGI. The CDR3 totals 12 residues. The germline V and J ends were trimmed by 8 bases and 3 bases, with 8 bases remaining between them. CDR3 nucleotides: TGTGCCAGCCACGACTTCTACAATGAGCAGTTCTTC. Translated, it gives CASHDFYNEQFF.

The V gene is TRBV30, the J gene TRBJ2-7; TRBD1 aligns across 8 bases. Germline lookup yields CDR1 GTSNPN and CDR2 SVGIG (reference sequence). The CDR3 loop spans 14 amino acids. Unmatched junction bases numbered 8, after V lost 4 bases and J lost 3 bases. The CDR3 reads CAWIKGTGDYEQYF. The CDR3 DNA sequence: TGTGCCTGGATAAAAGGGACAGGAGACTACGAGCAGTACTTC.

CDR3 sequence: CASSPLTGAKNIQYF. CDR3 DNA sequence: TGTGCCAGTAGTCCCTTGACAGGGGCCAAAAACATTCAGTACTTC. The chain combines TRBV19 with TRBJ2-4; 7 positions agree with TRBD1. The germline V gene encodes CDR1 LNHDA and CDR2 SQIVND (reference sequence). V gave up 5 bases and J gave up 1 base; unmatched junction bases: 5. This CDR3 contains 15 residues.

The DNA for the CDR3 is TGTGCCAGCAGTGAGGGGCCTCGGGGCTACACCTTC. The encoded protein is CASSEGPRGYTF. This rearrangement joins TRBV25-1 to TRBJ1-2, with a tentative D call TRBD1 (5 bases). In germline, CDR1 is MGHDK, CDR2 SYGVNS. Trimming shortened V by 3 bases and J by 8 bases, and 10 bases separated the two germline ends. The CDR3 runs 12 residues.

V usage is TRBV19 and J usage is TRBJ2-7; 9 nucleotides match TRBD1. Germline V gene lookup returns CDR1 LNHDA and CDR2 SQIVND (reference sequence). There are 16 residues in the CDR3. Trimming at V came to 6 bases and at J to 2 bases, leaving 11 bases not matched to a gene. The CDR3 DNA is TGTGCCAGTAGCCCGAACCAGGGACAGGGAGCCTACGAGCAGTACTTC. Protein: CASSPNQGQGAYEQYF.

The chain recombines TRBV5-1 with TRBJ2-4, with D perhaps TRBD1 (7 bases). Germline V gene data show CDR1 as SGHRS and CDR2 as YFSETQ. Deletions cut 4 bases from V and 8 bases from J, with 16 bases between. The CDR3 runs 14 residues. The CDR3, as DNA: TGCGCCAGCAGCCCACAGGGGACTTTTCACATTCAGTACTTC. It is translated as CASSPQGTFHIQYF.

The chain joins TRBV11-3 to TRBJ2-7; D may correspond to TRBD1 or TRBD2 (6 bases each). V was cut by 5 bases and J by 3 bases, with 14 bases left in between. The CDR3 has 14 residues. The germline V gene encodes CDR1 SGHNT and CDR2 YENEEA. DNA for the CDR3: TGTGCCAGCAGCCTATCACAGGGAGGCTACGAGCAGTACTTC. Its translation: CASSLSQGGYEQYF.

This clone appeared a few times. The chain recombines TRBV25-1 with TRBJ1-1, with a weak D call TRBD1 (5 bases). The CDR3 has 15 amino acids. CDR1 is MGHDK and CDR2 is SYGVNS in the germline V gene. Trimming cost V 6 bases and J 1 base, with 15 bases left between them. CDR3 in DNA: TGTGCCAGCAGACCCGGGGTAGGGACGAACACTGAAGCTTTCTTT. As protein: CASRPGVGTNTEAFF.

In its sample, this clone was seen once. The chain links TRBV7-2 to TRBJ2-1; D gene unclear. This CDR3 has 12 residues. CDR1 SGHTA and CDR2 FQGNSA come from the germline V gene. V dropped 6 bases and J dropped 6 bases, with 9 bases sitting between them. The CDR3 sequence: CASREASNEQFF. The CDR3 coding sequence is TGTGCCAGCAGGGAAGCTAGCAATGAGCAGTTCTTC.

This chain uses TRBV4-2 with TRBJ2-1; D is unresolved. V gave up 3 bases and J gave up 5 bases, with 11 bases separating them. The CDR3 runs 14 residues. In germline, CDR1 is LGHNA, CDR2 YNFKEQ. CDR3: CASSQASVDNEQFF. CDR3 in DNA: TGTGCCAGCAGCCAGGCTTCAGTAGACAATGAGCAGTTCTTC.

The chain links TRBV6-5 to TRBJ1-5; D is perhaps TRBD1 (5 bases). This CDR3 spans 14 amino acids. In germline, CDR1 is MNHEY, CDR2 SVGAGI. Trimming shortened V by 7 bases and J by 5 bases, and 15 bases separated the two germline ends. The chain's CDR3 is CASKVGRVDQPQHF. CDR3 nucleotides: TGTGCCAGCAAGGTGGGCAGGGTCGATCAGCCCCAGCATTTT.

The chain combines TRBV4-3 with TRBJ2-1; D perhaps matches TRBD2 (5 bases). CDR1 and CDR2 (germline): LGHNA, YSLEER. The length of the CDR3 is 14 residues. Between the trimmed V and J ends, which lost 1 base and 9 bases, there was a span of 13 bases. The CDR3 nucleotides are TGCGCCAGCAGCCAAGGATTCGGCGCGGGTGAGCAGTTCTTC. Its translation: CASSQGFGAGEQFF.

This chain connects TRBV2 to TRBJ2-5; 11 bases agree with TRBD1. CDR3 size: 14 residues. The V gene end was trimmed by 8 bases and the J gene end by 5 bases; junction bases not matched to a gene: 7. Germline V gene data show CDR1 as SNHLY and CDR2 as FYNNEI. The DNA for the CDR3 is TGTGCCAGCTTCGGGACAGGGGGAGCCGAGACCCAGTACTTC. This translates into CASFGTGGAETQYF.